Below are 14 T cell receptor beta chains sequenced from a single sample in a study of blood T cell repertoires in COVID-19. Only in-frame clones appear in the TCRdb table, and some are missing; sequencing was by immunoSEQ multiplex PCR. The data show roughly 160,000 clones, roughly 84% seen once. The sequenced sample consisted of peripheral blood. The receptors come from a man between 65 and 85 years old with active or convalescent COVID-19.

As DNA, the CDR3 is TGTGCCAGCAGTTATCTTTACAGGGTTGCTGGAAACACCATATATTTT. This gives the protein CASSYLYRVAGNTIYF. The chain uses TRBV6-2 or TRBV6-3 and TRBJ1-3; possible D gene TRBD1, 6 bases. V was cut by 3 bases and J by 2 bases, with 14 bases left in between. Per germline, CDR1 MNHEY and CDR2 SVGEGT. The CDR3 has 16 residues.

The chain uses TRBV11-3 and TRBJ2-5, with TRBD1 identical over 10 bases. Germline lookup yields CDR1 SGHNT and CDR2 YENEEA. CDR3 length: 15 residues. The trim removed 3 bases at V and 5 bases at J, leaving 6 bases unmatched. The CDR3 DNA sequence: TGTGCCAGCAGCTTCCGGGACAGGGGAGAGGAGACCCAGTACTTC. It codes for CASSFRDRGEETQYF.

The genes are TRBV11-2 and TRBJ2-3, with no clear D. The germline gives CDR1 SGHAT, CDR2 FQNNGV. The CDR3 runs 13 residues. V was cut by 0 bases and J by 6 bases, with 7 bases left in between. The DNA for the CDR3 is TGTGCCAGCAGCTTAGATGTGAGGGATACGCAGTATTTT. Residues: CASSLDVRDTQYF. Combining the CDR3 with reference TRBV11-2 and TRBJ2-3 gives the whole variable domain EAGVAQSPRYKIIEKRQSVAFWCNPISGHATLYWYQQILGQGPKLLIQFQNNGVVDDSQLPKDRFSAERLKGVDSTLKIQPAKLEDSAVYLCASSLDVRDTQYFGPGTRLTVL.

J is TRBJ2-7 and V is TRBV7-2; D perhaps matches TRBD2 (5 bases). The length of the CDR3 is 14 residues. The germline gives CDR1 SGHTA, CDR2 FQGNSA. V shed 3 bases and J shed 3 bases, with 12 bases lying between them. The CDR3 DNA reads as TGTGCCAGCAGCTTTCTGGACTCTTTCTACGAGCAGTACTTC. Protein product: CASSFLDSFYEQYF.

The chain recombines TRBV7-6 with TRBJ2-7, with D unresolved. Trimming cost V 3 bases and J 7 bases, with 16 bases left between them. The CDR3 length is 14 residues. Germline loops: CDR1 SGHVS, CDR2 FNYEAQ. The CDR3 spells CASSLGPIVREQYF. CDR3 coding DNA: TGTGCCAGCAGCTTGGGTCCGATTGTGAGGGAGCAGTACTTC.

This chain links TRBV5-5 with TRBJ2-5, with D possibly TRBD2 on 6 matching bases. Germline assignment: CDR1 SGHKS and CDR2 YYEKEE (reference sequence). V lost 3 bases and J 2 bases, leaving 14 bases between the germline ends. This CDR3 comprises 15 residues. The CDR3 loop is CASSSEGRDQETQYF. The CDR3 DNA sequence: TGTGCCAGCAGCTCGGAGGGCAGGGATCAAGAGACCCAGTACTTC.

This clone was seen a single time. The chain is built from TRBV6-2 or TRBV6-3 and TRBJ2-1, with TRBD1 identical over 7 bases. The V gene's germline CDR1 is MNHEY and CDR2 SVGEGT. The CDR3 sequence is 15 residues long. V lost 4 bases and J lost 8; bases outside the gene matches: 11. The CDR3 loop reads CASSLEFQGVHEQFF. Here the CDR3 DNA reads TGTGCCAGCAGTTTGGAGTTCCAGGGGGTCCATGAGCAGTTCTTC.

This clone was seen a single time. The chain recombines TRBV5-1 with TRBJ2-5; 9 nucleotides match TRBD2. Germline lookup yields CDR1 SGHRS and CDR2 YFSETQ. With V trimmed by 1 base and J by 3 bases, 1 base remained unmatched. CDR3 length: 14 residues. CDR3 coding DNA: TGCGCCAGCAGCTTGTCTAGCGGGGAAGAGACCCAGTACTTC. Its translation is CASSLSSGEETQYF.

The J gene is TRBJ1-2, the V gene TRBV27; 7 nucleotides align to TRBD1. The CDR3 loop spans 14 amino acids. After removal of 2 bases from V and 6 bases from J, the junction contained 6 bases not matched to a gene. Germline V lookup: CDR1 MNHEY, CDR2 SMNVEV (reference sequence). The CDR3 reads CASSLRGTANGYTF. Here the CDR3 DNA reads TGTGCCAGCAGTTTACGAGGGACAGCAAATGGCTACACCTTC.

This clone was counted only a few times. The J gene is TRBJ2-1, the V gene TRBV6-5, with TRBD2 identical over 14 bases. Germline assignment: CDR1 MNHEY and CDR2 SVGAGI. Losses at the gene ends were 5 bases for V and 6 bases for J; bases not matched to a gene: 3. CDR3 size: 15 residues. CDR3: CASSTGLAGVNEQFF. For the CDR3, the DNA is TGTGCCAGCAGTACGGGACTAGCGGGGGTCAATGAGCAGTTCTTC.

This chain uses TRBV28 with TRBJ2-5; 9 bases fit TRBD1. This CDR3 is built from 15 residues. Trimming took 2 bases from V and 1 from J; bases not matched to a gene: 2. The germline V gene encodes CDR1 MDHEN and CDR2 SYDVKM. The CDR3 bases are TGTGCCAGCAGTTTAACAGGGGGCTTCCAAGAGACCCAGTACTTC. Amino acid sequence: CASSLTGGFQETQYF.

CDR3: CASSRDRGEEKLFF. CDR3 sequence (DNA): TGTGCCAGCAGTCGGGACAGGGGAGAGGAAAAACTGTTTTTT. The V and J genes are TRBV6-5 and TRBJ1-4, with 10 bases that match TRBD1. Germline V gene data show CDR1 as MNHEY and CDR2 as SVGAGI. CDR3 length: 14 amino acids. V shed 5 bases and J 8 bases; nucleotides not matched to a gene: 5.

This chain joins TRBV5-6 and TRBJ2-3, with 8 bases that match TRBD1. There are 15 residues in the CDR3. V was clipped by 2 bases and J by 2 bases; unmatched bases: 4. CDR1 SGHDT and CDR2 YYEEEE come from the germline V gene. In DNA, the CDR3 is TGTGCCAGCAGCTTCAGACAGGGGATCACAGATACGCAGTATTTT. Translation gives CASSFRQGITDTQYF. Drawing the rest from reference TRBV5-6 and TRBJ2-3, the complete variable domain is DAGVTQSPTHLIKTRGQQVTLRCSPKSGHDTVSWYQQALGQGPQFIFQYYEEEERQRGNFPDRFSGHQFPNYSSELNVNALLLGDSALYLCASSFRQGITDTQYFGPGTRLTVL.

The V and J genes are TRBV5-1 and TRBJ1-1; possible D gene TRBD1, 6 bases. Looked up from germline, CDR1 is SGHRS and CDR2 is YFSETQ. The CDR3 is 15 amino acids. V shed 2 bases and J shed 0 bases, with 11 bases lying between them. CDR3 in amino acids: CASSFGQLMNTEAFF. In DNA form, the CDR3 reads TGCGCCAGCAGCTTCGGACAGCTCATGAACACTGAAGCTTTCTTT. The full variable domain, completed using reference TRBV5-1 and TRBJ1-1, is KAGVTQTPRYLIKTRGQQVTLSCSPISGHRSVSWYQQTPGQGLQFLFEYFSETQRNKGNFPGRFSGRQFSNSRSEMNVSTLELGDSALYLCASSFGQLMNTEAFFGQGTRLTVV.